This TCR beta chain is from a study of kidney transplant recipient with SARS-CoV-2 infection. Each CDR3 protein is one row after TCRdb ran MiXCR on the reads. The sample contains fewer than 250,000 distinct CDR3 sequences, around 28% of which appear only once. Notes on this clonotype: Since a much larger clone is just one base distant, this may be a read error.

Here the sequenced sample was a blood sample, taken at baseline and on roughly day 110 from a kidney transplant recipient. The receptor's source is a male patient aged 25-45 years who had COVID-19 and was a kidney transplant recipient. Some T cells may be graft donor cells.

For the CDR3, the DNA is TGTGCCAGCAGCCAAAAGGGGGGGAACTATGGCTACAACTTC. Encoded protein: CASSQKGGNYGYNF. The chain carries TRBV3-1 and TRBJ1-2; tentative D call: TRBD1 (6 bases). Germline CDR1 reads LGHDT; CDR2 reads YNNKEL (reference sequence). The CDR3 totals 14 residues.